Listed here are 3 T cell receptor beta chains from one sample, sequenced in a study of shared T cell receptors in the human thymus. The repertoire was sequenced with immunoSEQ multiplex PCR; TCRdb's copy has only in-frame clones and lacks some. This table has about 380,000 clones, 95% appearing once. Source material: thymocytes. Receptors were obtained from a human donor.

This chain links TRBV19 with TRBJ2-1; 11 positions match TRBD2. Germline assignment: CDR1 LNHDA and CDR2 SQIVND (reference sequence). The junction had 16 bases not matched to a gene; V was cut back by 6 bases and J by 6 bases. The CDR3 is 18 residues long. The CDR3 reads CASRPRRALAGGSNEQFF. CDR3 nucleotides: TGTGCCAGTAGGCCGCGAAGGGCGCTAGCGGGAGGCTCCAATGAGCAGTTCTTC.

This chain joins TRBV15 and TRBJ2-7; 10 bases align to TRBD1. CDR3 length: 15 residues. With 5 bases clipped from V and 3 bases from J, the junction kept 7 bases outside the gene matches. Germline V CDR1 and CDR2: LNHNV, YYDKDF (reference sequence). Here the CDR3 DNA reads TGTGCCACCAGCGACCGGGACAGGGGCTTCTACGAGCAGTACTTC. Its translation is CATSDRDRGFYEQYF.

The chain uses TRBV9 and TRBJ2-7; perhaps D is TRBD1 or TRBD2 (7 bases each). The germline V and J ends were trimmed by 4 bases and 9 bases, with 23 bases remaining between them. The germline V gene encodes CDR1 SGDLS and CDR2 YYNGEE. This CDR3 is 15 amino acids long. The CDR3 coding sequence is TGTGCCAGCAGCCCAGGGGGGGGGCGCACGGACCGGCAGTACTTC. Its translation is CASSPGGGRTDRQYF.